The entry that follows covers one T cell receptor beta chain sequence. This sample was taken from a study of response to subunit inactivated influenza vaccine. Each CDR3 protein gets one entry after TCRdb re-called the RT-PCR reads with MiXCR. The sample holds about 540,000 distinct CDR3 sequences, under 30% seen once. CDR1 and CDR2 (germline): GTSNPN, SVGIG (reference sequence). There are 12 residues in the CDR3. Trimming removed 2 bases at V and 7 bases at J, with 8 bases between. Separately, the same data were catalogued under a study of T cells expressing NK-cell markers. That study adds: Template switching by 5'RACE with UMIs generated the TCR beta cDNA.

This material consisted of CD4+ T cells sorted from PBMCs, taken approximately 13 days after vaccination. The chain couples TRBV30 to TRBJ2-2; D uncertain. The sequence was obtained from a man aged 50-60 years who received an inactivated influenza vaccine. CDR3 sequence reads: CAWSHYGGELFF. CDR3 sequence (DNA): TGTGCCTGGAGTCATTATGGCGGGGAGCTGTTTTTT.